The next 14 T cell receptor beta chains were all read from a single sample in a study of response to subunit inactivated influenza vaccine. TCRdb itself ran the RT-PCR reads through MiXCR, one entry per CDR3 protein. This sample has roughly 760,000 distinct CDR3 sequences, with 21% found just once. The input for sequencing was PBMCs from blood, taken less than 6 days after vaccination. These receptors all stem from a man aged 45 to 65 who received an inactivated influenza vaccine.

The chain couples TRBV12-3 or TRBV12-4 to TRBJ2-5, with D possibly matching TRBD1 (5 bases). CDR3 length: 13 amino acids. V was clipped by 6 bases and J by 4 bases, with 12 bases between them. CDR3 sequence: CASRMTVGETQYF. The CDR3 coding sequence is TGTGCCAGCAGAATGACAGTCGGAGAGACCCAGTACTTC.

This chain uses TRBV20-1 with TRBJ1-6; D not resolved. The CDR3 spans 15 residues. V was pared by 2 bases and J by 0 bases, with 8 bases between. Germline loops: CDR1 DFQATT, CDR2 SNEGSKA (reference sequence). As DNA, the CDR3 is TGCAGTGCTAGACGGCTGGGCTCCTATAATTCACCCCTCCACTTT. Residues: CSARRLGSYNSPLHF.

This rearrangement joins TRBV4-1 to TRBJ1-1, with a tentative D call TRBD1 (6 bases). The CDR3 contains 15 residues. V was pared by 1 base and J by 1 base, with 10 bases between. Per the germline V gene, CDR1 is MGHRA and CDR2 is YSYEKL. CDR3 bases: TGCGCCAGCAGCCAAGTTACGGGGGCGAACACTGAAGCTTTCTTT. Amino acids: CASSQVTGANTEAFF.

The chain combines TRBV7-9 with TRBJ2-2; no definite D call. CDR1 is SEHNR, CDR2 FQNEAQ, per germline (reference sequence). This CDR3 comprises 16 residues. V shed 5 bases and J shed 3 bases, with 16 bases lying between them. The CDR3 reads CASSQPRILHTGELFF. For the CDR3, the DNA is TGTGCCAGCAGCCAACCCAGGATATTACACACCGGGGAGCTGTTTTTT.

The chain carries TRBV4-3 and TRBJ2-7; D gene uncertain. The CDR3 runs 17 residues. The germline V and J ends were trimmed by 0 bases and 0 bases, with 15 bases remaining between them. CDR1 is LGHNA, CDR2 YSLEER, per germline. CDR3 sequence (DNA): TGCGCCAGCAGCCAAGATTCGTATCCCTCCAACTCCTACGAGCAGTACTTC. Amino acid sequence: CASSQDSYPSNSYEQYF.

This clonotype was seen only a few times. The chain links TRBV10-3 to TRBJ2-7, with 12 bases that match TRBD2. Trimming took 6 bases from V and 3 from J; bases not matched to a gene: 6. Per the germline V gene, CDR1 is ENHRY and CDR2 is SYGVKD. The CDR3 is made up of 15 amino acids. This CDR3 is CAIRNRLAGVYEQYF. As DNA, the CDR3 is TGTGCCATCAGGAACCGACTAGCGGGAGTCTACGAGCAGTACTTC.

This clonotype was found many times. The chain uses TRBV15 and TRBJ2-3; D unclear. The V gene lost 0 bases and the J gene lost 1 base, with 8 bases spanning the gap. The CDR3 extends over 15 amino acids. Germline-derived CDR1 and CDR2 are LNHNV and YYDKDF (reference sequence). The chain's CDR3 is CATSRDREGTDTQYF. Written as DNA, the CDR3 is TGTGCCACCAGCAGAGATCGAGAAGGCACAGATACGCAGTATTTT.

In its sample, this clonotype was seen a few times. This chain joins TRBV7-2 and TRBJ2-7; no clear D. Trimming took off 7 bases at V and 5 bases at J, with 12 bases between the two ends. In germline, CDR1 is SGHTA, CDR2 FQGNSA. The CDR3 covers 12 residues. In nucleotides, the CDR3 is TGTGCCAGCACCTACACCGGAGACGAGCAGTACTTC. Protein product: CASTYTGDEQYF.

This clonotype was recorded many times. Sequence at one end of the junction differs from germline and may be a read error. The V and J genes are TRBV7-9 and TRBJ2-3, with D possibly TRBD2 on 6 matching bases. Germline CDR1 is SEHNR and CDR2 is FQNEAQ (reference sequence). This CDR3 spans 14 amino acids. CDR3: CASSLEGLTDTQYF. The CDR3 nucleotides read TGCGCCAGCAGCTTGGAGGGGTTAACAGATACGCAGTATTTT.

This sequence joins TRBV5-6 and TRBJ2-3; 9 bases match TRBD2. Trimming removed 1 base from V and 5 bases from J; junction bases left unmatched: 5. Germline lookup yields CDR1 SGHDT and CDR2 YYEEEE. The CDR3 sequence is 15 residues long. CDR3 sequence (DNA): TGTGCCAGCAGCTTGATTAGCGGGGGAAGAGATACGCAGTATTTT. It translates to CASSLISGGRDTQYF.

The chain employs TRBV11-1 and TRBJ2-5; the D gene could be TRBD1 or TRBD2 (5 bases each). The CDR3 runs 18 residues. V was cut by 5 bases and J by 5 bases, with 27 bases left in between. The germline V gene encodes CDR1 SGHAT and CDR2 FQDESV (reference sequence). DNA for the CDR3: TGTGCCAGCAGCACCTGGAATCTCTCCGACTGGGGGAAGGAGACCCAGTACTTC. Residues: CASSTWNLSDWGKETQYF. The variable domain in full, completed from reference TRBV11-1 and TRBJ2-5, reads EAEVAQSPRYKITEKSQAVAFWCDPISGHATLYWYRQILGQGPELLVQFQDESVVDDSQLPKDRFSAERLKGVDSTLKIQPAELGDSAMYLCASSTWNLSDWGKETQYFGPGTRLLVL.

The rearrangement joins TRBV15 to TRBJ2-1; 11 nucleotides line up with TRBD1. V trimming: 5 bases; J trimming: 6 bases; junction bases outside the gene matches: 6. Per germline, CDR1 LNHNV and CDR2 YYDKDF (reference sequence). CDR3 length: 15 residues. Written as DNA, the CDR3 is TGTGCCACCAGCTGGACAGGGGGCGTCGGCAATGAGCAGTTCTTC. This codes for CATSWTGGVGNEQFF.

In this sample, this clonotype turned up a few times. The chain couples TRBV7-6 to TRBJ2-2, with D tentatively TRBD2 (6 bases). This CDR3 has 14 residues. V lost 4 bases and J lost 4, with 10 bases in between. CDR1 and CDR2 (germline): SGHVS, FNYEAQ. The CDR3 sequence is CASSSGLSTGELFF. CDR3 bases: TGTGCCAGCAGCTCTGGACTATCCACCGGGGAGCTGTTTTTT.

This clonotype was recorded a few times. The rearrangement links TRBV5-1 to TRBJ2-7; 7 bases line up with TRBD1. V lost 0 bases, J lost 4 bases, and 7 bases stayed unmatched. CDR1 is SGHRS, CDR2 YFSETQ, per germline. The CDR3 covers 15 residues. CDR3 amino acids: CASSLAMGQTYEQYF. CDR3 DNA: TGCGCCAGCAGCTTGGCCATGGGACAGACTTACGAGCAGTACTTC.